The present T cell receptor (beta chain) was sequenced within a study of blood T cell repertoires in COVID-19. Only in-frame clones appear in the TCRdb table, and some are missing; sequencing was by immunoSEQ multiplex PCR. The sample shows roughly 320,000 clones, roughly 91% of them seen only once. This clone appeared once. The receptor comes from a woman in her 30s with COVID-19, enrolled during active disease. Sequencing was done on a sample of peripheral blood.

The CDR3 spells CASSLVASDTQYF. The DNA for the CDR3 is TGTGCCAGCAGTTTAGTAGCTTCGGATACGCAGTATTTT. The gene calls are TRBV27 and TRBJ2-3; D ambiguous. V was clipped by 2 bases and J by 6 bases, with 9 bases between them. Per the germline V gene, CDR1 is MNHEY and CDR2 is SMNVEV (reference sequence). The CDR3 sequence is 13 residues long.